The 13 T cell receptor beta chains below all came from one sample that was sequenced in a study of blood T cell repertoires in COVID-19 (dated by TCRdb to about 2020). To prepare the library, the immunoSEQ multiplex PCR assay was applied. In TCRdb, the immuneACCESS table is reduced to in-frame sequences with V and J assigned. These tables do not hold every clone; where another copy was compared, an unresolved V gene accounts for under half, and the others remain unexplained. The sample table records about 80,000 clones; more than 75% of these occur just once. 27% of the sample is held by the ten biggest clonotypes. The specimen was peripheral blood. These receptors were obtained from a human donor in a cohort sampled during active COVID-19.

On this clone itself: This sample also contains other DNA sequences that code for the same CDR3. This chain links TRBV19 with TRBJ2-5, with 11 bases fitting TRBD1. Germline CDR1 is LNHDA and CDR2 is SQIVND (reference sequence). With 6 bases clipped from V and 5 bases from J, the junction kept 5 bases outside the gene matches. There are 14 residues in the CDR3. The CDR3 DNA is TGTGCCAGTAGGGACAGGGGGCGCGGGGAGACCCAGTACTTC. Its translation: CASRDRGRGETQYF.

Concerning this clone itself: Other DNA sequences of this sample code for an identical CDR3. This chain connects TRBV12-3 or TRBV12-4 to TRBJ1-5; D unclear. V was cut by 2 bases and J by 5 bases, with 7 bases left in between. This CDR3 comprises 13 residues. CDR3 in amino acids: CASSLRSDQPQHF. CDR3 DNA sequence: TGTGCCAGCAGTTTACGGTCCGATCAGCCCCAGCATTTT.

The table lists this clone with a few counts. The V gene is TRBV2, the J gene TRBJ2-7; D is unclear. Germline CDR1 SNHLY, CDR2 FYNNEI. The V and J ends lost 6 bases and 2 bases respectively, with 5 bases between them. The CDR3 length is 11 residues. CDR3 sequence: CASSPAYEQYF. The CDR3 DNA reads as TGTGCCAGCAGCCCAGCCTACGAGCAGTACTTC.

For this clone: At one end, the junction sequence differs from germline, possibly due to a read error. The CDR3 bases are TGTGCTAGCAGCTTAACCGGGGACAGGGCATATGGCTACACCTTC. It encodes CASSLTGDRAYGYTF. V usage is TRBV7-7 and J usage is TRBJ1-2; 9 bases agree with TRBD1. Germline V gene data show CDR1 as SSHAT and CDR2 as FNYEAQ (reference sequence). This CDR3 spans 15 amino acids. Together with reference TRBV7-7 and TRBJ1-2, the CDR3 gives the full variable domain: GAGVSQSPRYKVTKRGQDVTLRCDPISSHATLYWYQQALGQGPEFLTYFNYEAQPDKSGLPSDRFSAERPEGSISTLTIQRTEQRDSAMYRCASSLTGDRAYGYTFGSGTRLTVV.

The genes are TRBV5-1 and TRBJ1-2, with unresolved D. The length of the CDR3 is 13 residues. CDR1 is SGHRS, CDR2 YFSETQ, per germline. With 0 bases removed from V and 2 bases from J, the gap between germline ends came to 5 bases. CDR3 DNA: TGCGCCAGCAGCTTGGGCAGAAACTATGGCTACACCTTC. This codes for CASSLGRNYGYTF.

This clone was observed a few times. The J gene is TRBJ1-1, the V gene TRBV7-8, with unresolved D. Germline V gene lookup returns CDR1 SGHVS and CDR2 FQNEAQ. The CDR3 totals 13 residues. Trimming stripped 1 base from V and 10 bases from J, with 13 bases between. The CDR3: CASSLEQTRGAFF. Written as DNA, the CDR3 is TGTGCCAGCAGCTTAGAACAGACCCGGGGAGCTTTCTTT.

The chain employs TRBV29-1 and TRBJ2-5, with 8 bases fitting TRBD2. Trimming removed 2 bases from V and 5 bases from J; junction bases left unmatched: 7. CDR1 is SQVTM, CDR2 ANQGSEA, per germline. This CDR3 has 14 residues. CDR3 amino acids: CSVESTSGRETQYF. CDR3 DNA sequence: TGCAGCGTTGAAAGCACTAGCGGCAGGGAGACCCAGTACTTC. The variable domain in full, with the rest retrieved from reference TRBV29-1 and TRBJ2-5, is SAVISQKPSRDICQRGTSLTIQCQVDSQVTMMFWYRQQPGQSLTLIATANQGSEATYESGFVIDKFPISRPNLTFSTLTVSNMSPEDSSIYLCSVESTSGRETQYFGPGTRLLVL.

The V call is TRBV19, the J call TRBJ1-6; D uncertain. CDR3 length equals 13 residues. V was shortened by 7 bases and J by 1 base, with 5 bases between the two germline ends. Germline values: CDR1 LNHDA, CDR2 SQIVND (reference sequence). This chain's CDR3 is CASTGSYNSPLHF. CDR3 nucleotides: TGTGCCAGTACGGGTTCCTATAATTCACCCCTCCACTTT.

The chain uses TRBV6-1 and TRBJ1-5; TRBD1 aligns across 10 bases. Germline V lookup: CDR1 MNHNS, CDR2 SASEGT. The CDR3 runs 17 residues. With 3 bases clipped from V and 0 bases from J, the junction kept 5 bases outside the gene matches. The CDR3 sequence is CASSEPGQGISNQPQHF. As DNA, the CDR3 is TGTGCCAGCAGTGAGCCGGGACAGGGGATTAGCAATCAGCCCCAGCATTTT.

The chain links TRBV28 to TRBJ2-1, with D maybe TRBD2 (7 bases). Germline V gene sequence: CDR1 MDHEN, CDR2 SYDVKM. The CDR3 sequence is 14 residues long. The germline V and J ends were trimmed by 2 bases and 7 bases, with 12 bases remaining between them. Written as DNA, the CDR3 is TGTGCCAGCAGTTTAGGGGGGGCGCGGAATGAGCAGTTCTTC. It translates to CASSLGGARNEQFF.

This clone was found a few times. The chain carries TRBV7-9 and TRBJ1-1; maybe TRBD1 (5 bases). The CDR3 has 13 amino acids. V lost 3 bases and J lost 1, with 6 bases in between. Germline V CDR1 and CDR2: SEHNR, FQNEAQ (reference sequence). The CDR3 DNA is TGTGCCAGCAGCTTTAGGGGGAACACTGAAGCTTTCTTT. Encoded protein: CASSFRGNTEAFF.

The rearrangement uses TRBV2 and TRBJ2-5, with 9 bases fitting TRBD2. The CDR3 sequence is 15 residues long. The trim removed 7 bases at V and 5 bases at J, leaving 11 bases unmatched. Looked up from germline, CDR1 is SNHLY and CDR2 is FYNNEI. CDR3 nucleotides: TGTGCCAGCAACGGCGGTAGCGGGGGTGGTGAGACCCAGTACTTC. Residues: CASNGGSGGGETQYF.

The V and J genes are TRBV9 and TRBJ2-3; 9 bases map to TRBD2. Germline CDR1 SGDLS, CDR2 YYNGEE. V lost 4 bases and J lost 0; bases outside the gene matches: 6. The CDR3 has 16 amino acids. Here the CDR3 DNA reads TGTGCCAGCAGCTTACTTAGCGGGGGTAGCACAGATACGCAGTATTTT. This codes for CASSLLSGGSTDTQYF. The variable domain in full, completed from reference TRBV9 and TRBJ2-3, reads DSGVTQTPKHLITATGQRVTLRCSPRSGDLSVYWYQQSLDQGLQFLIQYYNGEERAKGNILERFSAQQFPDLHSELNLSSLELGDSALYFCASSLLSGGSTDTQYFGPGTRLTVL.